This is a list of T cell receptor beta chains from one sample in a study of blood T cell repertoires in COVID-19. This table comes from immunoSEQ multiplex PCR, and its TCRdb copy is limited to in-frame clones, with some not included. The data show 110,000 to 150,000 clones, 86% seen once. Sequenced sample: peripheral blood. These receptors were collected from a woman aged 60-75 years with acute or convalescent COVID-19. The CDR3 runs from the conserved cysteine through the conserved F or W. D genes are given only for firm matches. Only some rows state a clone size, as once, few, many or a class for expanded clones.

TRBJ1-5,TRBV27,-,TRBD1,TGTGCCAGCAGCGAGGGGGCCAATCAGCCCCAGCATTTT,CASSEGANQPQHF
TRBJ1-1,TRBV3-1/TRBV3-2,-,-,TGTGCCAGCAGCCAATATGGGGGCGAAGCGGCTTTCTTT,CASSQYGGEAAFF
TRBJ1-2,TRBV19,-,TRBD1,TGTGCCAGTAGTATTATCTTGGGGACAGACTATGGCTACACCTTC,CASSIILGTDYGYTF
TRBJ2-2,TRBV7-9,-,TRBD1,TGTGCCAGCACCCAACACCGGGACAGGGGTTCCGGGGAGCTGTTTTTT,CASTQHRDRGSGELFF
TRBJ1-5,TRBV6-5,-,-,TGTGCCAGCAGTTCCCGGGGGGGGAGCAATCAGCCCCAGCATTTT,CASSSRGGSNQPQHF
TRBJ1-6,TRBV30,-,TRBD1,TGTGCCTGGAGCAGGGGGAAAGGGAATTCACCCCTCCACTTT,CAWSRGKGNSPLHF
TRBJ1-2,TRBV29-1,-,-,TGCAGCGTTCTGACAGGAGAGGGTGGCTACACCTTC,CSVLTGEGGYTF
TRBJ2-3,TRBV30,-,-,TGTGCCTGGAGGTTTAGTGCAGATACGCAGTATTTT,CAWRFSADTQYF
TRBJ2-5,TRBV7-2,-,-,TGTGCCAGCAGCTTGCGAGGGGGGGCTTCCAAGCGAGAGACCCAGTACTTC,CASSLRGGASKRETQYF
TRBJ1-2,TRBV10-2,-,TRBD1,TGCGCCAGCAGTGACGGGACAGGAGGCTATGGCTACACCTTC,CASSDGTGGYGYTF
TRBJ1-1,TRBV12-5,-,-,TGTGCTAGTGGTTTGGGTCCTATGAACACTGAAGCTTTCTTT,CASGLGPMNTEAFF
TRBJ1-6,TRBV6-5,-,TRBD1,TGTGCCTGCCGACAGGGCGGTAATTCACCCCTCCACTTT,CACRQGGNSPLHF
TRBJ1-5,TRBV7-9,-,-,TGTGCCAGCACGACAGGTTCCCGGGAGCCCCAGCATTTT,CASTTGSREPQHF
TRBJ1-5,TRBV7-9,-,-,TGTGCCAGCAGAGTAGGAGGGGATCAGCCCCAGCATTTT,CASRVGGDQPQHF
TRBJ1-5,TRBV19,once,-,TGTGCCAGTAGGGTGGACAGCCGGATAGGGCCCCAGCATTTT,CASRVDSRIGPQHF
TRBJ2-7,TRBV5-4,-,-,TGTGCCAGCAGCTTGGCCGTTGGCAGGGCGGAGGAGCAGTACTTC,CASSLAVGRAEEQYF
TRBJ1-1,TRBV28,-,-,TGTGCCAGCAGTTGGATTCGGAGGAACACTGAAGCTTTCTTT,CASSWIRRNTEAFF
TRBJ1-1,TRBV5-4,-,-,TGTGCCAGCAGTACGGACGGGGTGAACACTGAAGCTTTCTTT,CASSTDGVNTEAFF